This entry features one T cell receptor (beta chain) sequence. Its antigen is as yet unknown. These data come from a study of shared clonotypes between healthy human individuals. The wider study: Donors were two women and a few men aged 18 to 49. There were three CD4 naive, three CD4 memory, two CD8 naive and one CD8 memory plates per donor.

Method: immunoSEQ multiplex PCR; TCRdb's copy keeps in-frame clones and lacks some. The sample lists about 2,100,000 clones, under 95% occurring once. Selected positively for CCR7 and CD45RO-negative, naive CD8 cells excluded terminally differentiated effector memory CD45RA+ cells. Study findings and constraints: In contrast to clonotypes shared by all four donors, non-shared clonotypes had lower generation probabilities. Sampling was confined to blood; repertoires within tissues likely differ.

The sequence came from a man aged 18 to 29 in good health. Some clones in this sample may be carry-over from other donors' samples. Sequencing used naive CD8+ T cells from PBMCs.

The CDR3 protein is CASSLARGGQDGYTF. In DNA form, the CDR3 reads TGTGCCAGCAGCTTAGCGCGAGGAGGGCAGGATGGCTACACCTTC. The chain is built from TRBV7-9 and TRBJ1-2; unclear D gene. Trimming stripped 0 bases from V and 6 bases from J, with 14 bases between. The CDR3 length is 15 residues. Germline loops: CDR1 SEHNR, CDR2 FQNEAQ (reference sequence).